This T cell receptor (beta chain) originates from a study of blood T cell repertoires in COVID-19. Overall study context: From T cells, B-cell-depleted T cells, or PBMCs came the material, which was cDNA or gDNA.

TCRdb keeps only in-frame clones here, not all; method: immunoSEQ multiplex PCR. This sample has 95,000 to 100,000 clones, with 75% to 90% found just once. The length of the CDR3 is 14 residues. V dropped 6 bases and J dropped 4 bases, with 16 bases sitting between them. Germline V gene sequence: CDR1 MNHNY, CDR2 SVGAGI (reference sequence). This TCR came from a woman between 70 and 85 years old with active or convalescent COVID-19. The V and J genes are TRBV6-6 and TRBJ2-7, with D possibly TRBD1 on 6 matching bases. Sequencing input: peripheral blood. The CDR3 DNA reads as TGTGCCAGCAGGCTGACAGGTGGTTCGTACGAGCAGTACTTC. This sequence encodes CASRLTGGSYEQYF.